This TCR beta chain was recorded in a study of vaccination and CD4 T cells after COVID-19. Cultured CD4+ T cell DNA underwent sequencing with the Oncomine TCR Beta short-read assay. TCRdb redid the calling of the PCR reads with MiXCR, one entry per CDR3 protein. The sample has nearly 15,000 distinct CDR3 sequences, about 48% seen once. The CDR3 totals 15 residues. With regard to this clonotype: Its antigen is undetermined.

Noted treatment: approximately 9-day PBMC culture with coronavirus spike peptide pools or control peptides (ViraFEST assay). Positive PCR dates spanned March to December 2020, predating US Alpha, Beta and Delta variants. Specimen: CD4+ T cells from blood, cultured in vitro. J is TRBJ1-5 and V is TRBV21-1; whether TRBD1, the table's D call, matches the DNA was not checked. TRBV21-1 is a documented pseudogene. The receptor comes from a human donor who had recovered from COVID-19. CDR3 nucleotides: TGTGCCAGCAGCGCTACTTACAGGGGCGACCAGCCCCAGCATTTT. The encoded protein is CASSATYRGDQPQHF.